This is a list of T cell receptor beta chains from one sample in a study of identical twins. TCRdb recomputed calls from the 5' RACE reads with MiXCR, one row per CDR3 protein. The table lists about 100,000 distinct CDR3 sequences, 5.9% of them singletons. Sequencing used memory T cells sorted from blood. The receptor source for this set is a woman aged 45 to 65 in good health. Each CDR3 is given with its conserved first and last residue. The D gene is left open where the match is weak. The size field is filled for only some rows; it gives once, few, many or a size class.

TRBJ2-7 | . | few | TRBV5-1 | TGCGCCAGCAGCTGGAGGGTGGGGTACGAGCAGTACTTC | CASSWRVGYEQYF
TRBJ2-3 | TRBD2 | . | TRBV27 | TGTGCCAGCAGTTTACCCAGGGGCGGGGGGGTTTATACGCAGTATTTT | CASSLPRGGGVYTQYF
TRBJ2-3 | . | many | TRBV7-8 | TGTGCCAGCAGCCGGAATTGGAGGGATACGCAGTATTTT | CASSRNWRDTQYF
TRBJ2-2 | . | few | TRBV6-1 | TGTGCCAGCAGTCCCCAGGGGAACACCGGGGAGCTGTTTTTT | CASSPQGNTGELFF
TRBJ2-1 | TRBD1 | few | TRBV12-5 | TGTGCTAGTGGTTCGTCAGGGGGCACCTACAATGAGCAGTTCTTC | CASGSSGGTYNEQFF
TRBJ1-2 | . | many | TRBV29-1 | TGCAGCGTTGAACCGACCTCGAGAGTGGGCTACACCTTC | CSVEPTSRVGYTF
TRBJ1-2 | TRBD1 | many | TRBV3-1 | TGTGCCAGCAGCCAAGGGGGACAGGGGGCCTATGGCTACACCTTC | CASSQGGQGAYGYTF
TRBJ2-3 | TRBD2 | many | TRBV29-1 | TGCAGCGTTGGGGGACTAGGGAGCACAGATACGCAGTATTTT | CSVGGLGSTDTQYF
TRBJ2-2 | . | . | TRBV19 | TGTGCCAGTAAGGGTCAGTTAGCGACCGGGGAGCTGTTTTTT | CASKGQLATGELFF
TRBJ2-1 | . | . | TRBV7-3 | TGTGCCAGCAGCCGAGGGGGCGGGGGCTATGAGCAGTTCTTC | CASSRGGGGYEQFF
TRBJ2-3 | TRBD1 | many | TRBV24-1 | TGTGCCACCAGTCTCACAGGGGGCACAGATACGCAGTATTTT | CATSLTGGTDTQYF
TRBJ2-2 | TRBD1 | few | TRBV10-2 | TGCGCCAGCAGGGGGACAGGGAACACCGGGGAGCTGTTTTTT | CASRGTGNTGELFF
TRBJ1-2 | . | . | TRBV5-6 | TGTGCCAGCAGCTTTGGCAGGGTCGGTGGCTACCCCTTC | CASSFGRVGGYPF
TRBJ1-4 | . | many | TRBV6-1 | TGTGCCAGCGCCGGGCCCGGCGAAAAACTGTTTTTT | CASAGPGEKLFF
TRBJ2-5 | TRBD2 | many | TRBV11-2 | TGTGCCAGCACAGGGAGGGCGGAGACCCAGTACTTC | CASTGRAETQYF
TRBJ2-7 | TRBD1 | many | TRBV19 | TGTGCCAGTAGTCTAAAAAGGGGGCGCTACGAGCAGTACTTC | CASSLKRGRYEQYF
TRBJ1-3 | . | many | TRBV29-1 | TGCAGCGCTGAGACGACCGGAAACACCATATATTTT | CSAETTGNTIYF
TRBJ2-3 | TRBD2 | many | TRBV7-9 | TGTGCCCTCGGGACTAGCGGCACAGATACGCAGTATTTT | CALGTSGTDTQYF
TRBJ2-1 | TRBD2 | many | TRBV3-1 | TGTGCCAGCAGCCAAGATTCGACTAGCGGGATTGACAATGAGCAGTTCTTC | CASSQDSTSGIDNEQFF